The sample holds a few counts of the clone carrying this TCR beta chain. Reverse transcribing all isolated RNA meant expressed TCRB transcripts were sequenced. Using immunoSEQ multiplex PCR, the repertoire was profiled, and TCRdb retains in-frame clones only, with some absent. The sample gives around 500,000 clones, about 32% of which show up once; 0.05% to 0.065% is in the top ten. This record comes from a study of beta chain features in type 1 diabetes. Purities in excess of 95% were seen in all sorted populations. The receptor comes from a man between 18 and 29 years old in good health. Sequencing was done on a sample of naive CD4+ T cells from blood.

For the CDR3, the DNA is TGTGCCAGCAGCCAAGCGGGGCCGATTGACTATGGCTACACCTTC. This gives the protein CASSQAGPIDYGYTF. The V gene is TRBV4-2, the J gene TRBJ1-2, with D tentatively TRBD1 (5 bases). V was trimmed by 1 base and J by 3 bases, leaving 12 bases between them. The CDR3 has 15 residues. The V gene's germline CDR1 is LGHNA and CDR2 YNFKEQ.